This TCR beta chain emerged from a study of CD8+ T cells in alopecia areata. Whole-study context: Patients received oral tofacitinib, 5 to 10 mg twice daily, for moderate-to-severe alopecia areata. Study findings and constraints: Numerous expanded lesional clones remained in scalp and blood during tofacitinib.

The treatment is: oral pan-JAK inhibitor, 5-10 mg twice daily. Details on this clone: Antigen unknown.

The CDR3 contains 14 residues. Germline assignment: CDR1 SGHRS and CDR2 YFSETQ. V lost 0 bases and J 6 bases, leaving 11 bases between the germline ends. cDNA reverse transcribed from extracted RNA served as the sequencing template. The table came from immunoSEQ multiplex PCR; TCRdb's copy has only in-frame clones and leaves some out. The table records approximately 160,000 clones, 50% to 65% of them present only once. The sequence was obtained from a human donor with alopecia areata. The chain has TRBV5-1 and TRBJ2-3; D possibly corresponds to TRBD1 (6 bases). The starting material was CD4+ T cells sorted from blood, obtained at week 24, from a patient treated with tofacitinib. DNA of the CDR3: TGCGCCAGCAGCTTGGTGGGGGCCCGGGATACGCAGTATTTT. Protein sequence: CASSLVGARDTQYF.